The next 26 T cell receptor beta chains were all read from a single sample in a study of cytomegalovirus exposure and HLA in healthy donors (TCRdb year 2017). Library preparation was by the immunoSEQ multiplex PCR assay. Drawn from immuneACCESS, this table holds only the in-frame rearrangements with V and J called that TCRdb kept. Clones are partly lost; checked studies trace under half to an unresolved V gene and leave the rest unexplained. This sample comprises about 160,000 clones, 84% of them detected only once. The ten largest clones capture roughly a tenth of the sample. Source material: PBMCs. The source is a man aged 25 to 45 in good health and CMV-seropositive.

The rearrangement joins TRBV6-1 to TRBJ1-1; TRBD1 aligns across 7 bases. From germline, CDR1 is MNHNS and CDR2 SASEGT. With 4 bases clipped from V and 3 bases from J, the junction kept 5 bases outside the gene matches. The CDR3 is 14 residues long. The CDR3, as DNA: TGTGCCAGCAGTGCGAACAGGGGAGACACTGAAGCTTTCTTT. Protein sequence: CASSANRGDTEAFF.

Remarks on this clone: Compared with germline, one end of the junction differs, possibly owing to a read error. Here the CDR3 reads CASSLVGGSYEQYF. The DNA of the CDR3 is TGCGCCAGCAGTTTGGTGGGGGGGTCCTACGAGCAGTACTTC. This chain uses TRBV5-1 with TRBJ2-7; 7 positions match TRBD2. This CDR3 is 14 amino acids long. Germline lookup yields CDR1 SGHRS and CDR2 YFSETQ.

The chain is built from TRBV18 and TRBJ1-4; D is undetermined. The V gene lost 3 bases and the J gene lost 6 bases, with 11 bases spanning the gap. This CDR3 comprises 14 residues. Germline values: CDR1 KGHSH, CDR2 LQKENI. The CDR3 DNA is TGTGCCAGCTCACCTCTAGTCGGTTATGAAAAACTGTTTTTT. It translates to CASSPLVGYEKLFF.

J is TRBJ1-3 and V is TRBV2, with D possibly being TRBD1 (6 bases). Germline loops: CDR1 SNHLY, CDR2 FYNNEI. This CDR3 comprises 14 residues. V was trimmed by 8 bases and J by 2 bases, leaving 13 bases between them. This CDR3 reads CASGQNQAGNTIYF. As DNA, the CDR3 is TGTGCCAGCGGACAGAATCAGGCTGGAAACACCATATATTTT.

The CDR3 coding sequence is TGTGCCACCAGCAGTGGTGCACAGGGGCGGACCTTCTTT. Protein sequence: CATSSGAQGRTFF. V is TRBV15 and J is TRBJ1-1, with 7 bases lining up with TRBD1. V gave up 3 bases and J gave up 14 bases; unmatched junction bases: 12. CDR3 size: 13 residues. Germline CDR1 is LNHNV and CDR2 is YYDKDF (reference sequence).

The rearrangement joins TRBV11-2 to TRBJ2-2, with D maybe TRBD1 (6 bases). Between the trimmed V and J ends, which lost 1 base and 8 bases, there was a span of 11 bases. This CDR3 is 14 amino acids long. Germline V gives CDR1 SGHAT, CDR2 FQNNGV. The DNA for the CDR3 is TGTGCCAGCAGCTTAGGTTCAGGGGAGGGGGAGCTGTTTTTT. Its translation is CASSLGSGEGELFF.

The CDR3 sequence is CASRTGTGDTGELFF. In nucleotides, the CDR3 is TGTGCCAGCAGAACCGGGACAGGGGATACCGGGGAGCTGTTTTTT. The chain combines TRBV27 with TRBJ2-2, with TRBD1 matching over 10 bases. Germline V lookup: CDR1 MNHEY, CDR2 SMNVEV (reference sequence). CDR3 length: 15 residues. Trimming at V came to 6 bases and at J to 5 bases, leaving 6 bases not matched to a gene.

The chain uses TRBV5-4 and TRBJ2-7; 7 nucleotides align to TRBD2. There are 15 residues in the CDR3. The germline gives CDR1 SGHNT, CDR2 YYREEE (reference sequence). Trimming took 4 bases from V and 4 from J; bases not matched to a gene: 11. CDR3 residues: CASSPGEGRRYEQYF. CDR3 DNA: TGTGCCAGCAGCCCGGGGGAGGGCAGGAGGTACGAGCAGTACTTC.

The V and J genes are TRBV28 and TRBJ2-5, with TRBD2 identical over 8 bases. CDR1 and CDR2 from the germline V gene are MDHEN and SYDVKM. Trimming took 2 bases from V and 2 from J; bases not matched to a gene: 7. The CDR3 extends over 16 amino acids. The CDR3 DNA is TGTGCCAGCAGTTTAGTCCTAGCGGGTTTGCAAGAGACCCAGTACTTC. It translates to CASSLVLAGLQETQYF.

The table lists this clone with a few counts. The J gene is TRBJ2-1, the V gene TRBV7-6; no reliable D call. CDR3 size: 11 residues. Germline CDR1 reads SGHVS; CDR2 reads FNYEAQ. With 4 bases removed from V and 7 bases from J, the gap between germline ends came to 5 bases. The CDR3 DNA follows: TGTGCCAGCAGCTCCGGGAATGAGCAGTTCTTC. Translation gives CASSSGNEQFF.

The chain combines TRBV6-5 with TRBJ1-5, with D possibly TRBD1 on 6 matching bases. The V and J ends lost 5 bases and 7 bases respectively, with 12 bases between them. The CDR3 is made up of 13 amino acids. The V gene's germline CDR1 is MNHEY and CDR2 SVGAGI. The CDR3 is CASSAQGEQPQHF. The DNA for the CDR3 is TGTGCCAGCAGTGCACAGGGCGAACAGCCCCAGCATTTT.

The chain uses TRBV6-6 and TRBJ1-5, with 10 bases fitting TRBD1. Germline loops: CDR1 MNHNY, CDR2 SVGAGI (reference sequence). This CDR3 has 14 residues. With V trimmed by 7 bases and J by 7 bases, 7 bases remained unmatched. The CDR3 sequence is CASTSTGGYQPQHF. CDR3 DNA sequence: TGTGCCAGCACCTCGACAGGGGGCTACCAGCCCCAGCATTTT.

The rearrangement uses TRBV5-4 and TRBJ2-3; D remains unclear. Per germline, CDR1 SGHNT and CDR2 YYREEE (reference sequence). There are 14 residues in the CDR3. V was clipped by 4 bases and J by 0 bases, with 9 bases between them. In DNA form, the CDR3 reads TGTGCCAGCAGCCCTGCGGTTAGCACAGATACGCAGTATTTT. Amino acids: CASSPAVSTDTQYF.

This sequence joins TRBV7-8 and TRBJ2-7, with TRBD1 identical over 10 bases. V lost 5 bases to trimming and J lost 6 bases; unmatched junction nucleotides: 7. Germline values: CDR1 SGHVS, CDR2 FQNEAQ. The CDR3 consists of 14 residues. Here the CDR3 reads CASSDDRGRVEQYF. CDR3 DNA: TGTGCCAGCAGCGATGACAGGGGGCGAGTCGAGCAGTACTTC.

V usage is TRBV5-1 and J usage is TRBJ2-3; D is undetermined. CDR1 is SGHRS and CDR2 is YFSETQ in the germline V gene. Trimming pared 0 bases from V and 1 base from J, leaving 9 bases between. The CDR3 contains 15 residues. CDR3 nucleotides: TGCGCCAGCAGCTTGGGGGCTTTTGGCACAGATACGCAGTATTTT. Translated: CASSLGAFGTDTQYF.

The chain joins TRBV9 to TRBJ2-3, with D possibly being TRBD2 (6 bases). Germline-derived CDR1 and CDR2 are SGDLS and YYNGEE. The CDR3 spans 16 residues. Trimming pared 0 bases from V and 2 bases from J, leaving 13 bases between. The CDR3 coding sequence is TGTGCCAGCAGCGTAGACGGGACTTTCTCCACAGATACGCAGTATTTT. This gives the protein CASSVDGTFSTDTQYF.

This chain joins TRBV19 and TRBJ2-1; 7 bases are shared with TRBD2. CDR3 length: 15 amino acids. Trimming removed 3 bases from V and 7 bases from J; junction bases left unmatched: 9. CDR1 is LNHDA and CDR2 is SQIVND in the germline V gene (reference sequence). DNA of the CDR3: TGTGCCAGTAGTATTATGCGGGGGATGGTAAATGAGCAGTTCTTC. It yields the protein CASSIMRGMVNEQFF.

This chain uses TRBV9 with TRBJ1-6; 8 nucleotides align to TRBD1. V shed 5 bases, J shed 8 bases, and the junction held 3 bases outside the gene matches. This CDR3 has 13 residues. In germline, CDR1 is SGDLS, CDR2 YYNGEE. The CDR3: CASRGTGDSPLHF. The CDR3 DNA reads TGTGCCAGCAGGGGGACAGGAGATTCACCCCTCCACTTT.

CDR3 loop: CASSLELNDRGRYNEQFF. The CDR3 DNA follows: TGTGCCAGCAGCTTGGAGCTCAATGACAGGGGAAGATACAATGAGCAGTTCTTC. The chain carries TRBV5-6 and TRBJ2-1; 8 bases map to TRBD1. This CDR3 is built from 18 residues. CDR1 and CDR2 from the germline V gene are SGHDT and YYEEEE. Unmatched junction bases numbered 12, after V lost 0 bases and J lost 4 bases.

This clone is a singleton in its sample. This chain connects TRBV7-2 to TRBJ2-5; perhaps TRBD1 as D (6 bases). V lost 0 bases, J lost 5 bases, and 13 bases lay in between. The CDR3 is made up of 15 amino acids. Germline values: CDR1 SGHTA, CDR2 FQGNSA. The CDR3 DNA is TGTGCCAGCAGCTTAGCGGCAGGGGTCCGGGAGACCCAGTACTTC. Residues: CASSLAAGVRETQYF.

This chain uses TRBV19 with TRBJ2-7, with TRBD1 matching 7 bases. After removal of 3 bases from V and 4 bases from J, the junction contained 9 bases not matched to a gene. In germline, CDR1 is LNHDA, CDR2 SQIVND (reference sequence). The CDR3 has 15 residues. The CDR3 here is CASSILGTDYYEQYF. The CDR3 DNA reads as TGTGCCAGTAGTATTCTCGGGACAGACTATTACGAGCAGTACTTC.

The chain recombines TRBV2 with TRBJ2-2, with D possibly TRBD2 on 6 matching bases. The V gene's germline CDR1 is SNHLY and CDR2 FYNNEI. This CDR3 is 18 amino acids long. V lost 6 bases to trimming and J lost 3 bases, with 23 bases between them. The CDR3 DNA sequence: TGTGCCAGCAGATCCGGGACCTCCAGGGACTTTTACACCGGGGAGCTGTTTTTT. Its protein is CASRSGTSRDFYTGELFF. Supplemented by reference TRBV2 and TRBJ2-2, the full variable domain reads EPEVTQTPSHQVTQMGQEVILRCVPISNHLYFYWYRQILGQKVEFLVSFYNNEISEKSEIFDDQFSVERPDGSNFTLKIRSTKLEDSAMYFCASRSGTSRDFYTGELFFGEGSRLTVL.

V usage is TRBV30 and J usage is TRBJ2-5, with a weak D call TRBD1 (7 bases). There are 14 residues in the CDR3. CDR1 and CDR2 (germline): GTSNPN, SVGIG (reference sequence). V gave up 3 bases and J gave up 5 bases, with 16 bases separating them. CDR3 nucleotide sequence: TGTGCCTGGAGCGTTGGAGGGGGCAGTGAGACCCAGTACTTC. Protein: CAWSVGGGSETQYF. The full variable domain, in which reference TRBV30 and TRBJ2-5 provide the parts outside the CDR3, is SQTIHQWPATLVQPVGSPLSLECTVEGTSNPNLYWYRQAAGRGLQLLFYSVGIGQISSEVPQNLSASRPQDRQFILSSKKLLLSDSGFYLCAWSVGGGSETQYFGPGTRLLVL.

The J gene is TRBJ2-5, the V gene TRBV5-6, with TRBD1 matching over 8 bases. The length of the CDR3 is 14 residues. CDR1 is SGHDT, CDR2 YYEEEE, per germline. The ends lost 1 base at V and 5 bases at J; junction bases unmatched: 4. This CDR3 is CASSLYQGAETQYF. DNA for the CDR3: TGTGCCAGCAGCTTGTACCAGGGGGCCGAGACCCAGTACTTC.

The J gene is TRBJ2-7, the V gene TRBV5-5; D perhaps matches TRBD2 (6 bases). The CDR3 loop spans 14 amino acids. The V end was cut by 0 bases, the J end by 2 bases, with 9 bases between. CDR1 is SGHKS and CDR2 is YYEKEE in the germline V gene (reference sequence). The CDR3 region is CASSLELATYEQYF. The CDR3 bases are TGTGCCAGCAGCTTGGAACTAGCTACCTACGAGCAGTACTTC.

The chain joins TRBV15 to TRBJ1-4, with unresolved D. The germline V and J ends were trimmed by 1 base and 4 bases, with 10 bases remaining between them. The CDR3 loop spans 15 amino acids. Looked up from germline, CDR1 is LNHNV and CDR2 is YYDKDF (reference sequence). DNA for the CDR3: TGTGCCACCAGCAGAGCGGGGAACTATAATGAAAAACTGTTTTTT. As protein: CATSRAGNYNEKLFF.